This T cell receptor beta chain was captured by sequencing in a study of shared clonotypes between healthy human individuals (dated by TCRdb to the early 2020s). For context, the study as a whole: The cohort comprised two women and a few men aged 18 to 49 years. Per donor, three plates each were used for CD4 naive and CD4 memory, two for CD8 naive, and one for CD8 memory. Blood TCR repertoires of roughly five healthy adults were deeply sequenced to estimate repertoire size and the extent of clonotype sharing between individuals. To increase sequencing depth and limit assay-specific biases, different laboratories used diverse techniques to prepare libraries and sequence TCR repertoires. Leukapheresis yielded between about 0.85 and 10 billion PBMCs per donor. Broader findings and caveats from the paper: Higher generation probabilities were observed for clonotypes shared by all four sorted-subset donors than for non-shared clonotypes. Rarefaction of sorted-subset datasets indicated incomplete sequencing despite the large sequencing depth. Estimated clonotype richness was generally larger for naive than for memory subsets. Because the study included only a small number of donors, the genetic and exposure-history diversity represented was limited. Pairwise subsampling indicated that sequencing depth was expected to affect the degree of clonotype sharing among donors. Across a few donors, about 5.2% of naive CD4, roughly 3.5% of naive CD8, around 2.5% of memory CD4, and 0.3% to 0.45% of memory CD8 clonotypes were shared. Only blood was sampled, and tissue TCR repertoires likely differ from those in blood.

CD8 naive samples consisted of CD45RO-negative cells that were positively selected for CCR7, yielding a CD45RA+CCR7+ population without TemRA cells. The donors were healthy, HIV-negative adults who had no recently reported acute infections or vaccinations. Every donor was a Caucasian adult living in Nashville, Tennessee, USA. After blood collection by leukapheresis, PBMCs were isolated using Ficoll-Histopaque density gradient centrifugation and then cryopreserved in the vapor phase of liquid nitrogen. Purity and quantity of every magnetically sorted T cell population were checked by analytical flow cytometry. Genomic DNA was isolated from each sorted fraction and quantified by UV absorbance on a Nanodrop 2000c. Relative to germline, V is 7 bases shorter and J is 6 bases shorter, with 13 bases between their ends. From cysteine to phenylalanine, the CDR3 is 13 amino acids long. The kept DNA is CDR3 alone, 39 bases in frame from the first base. Reading the germline V gene gives CDR1 SNHLY and CDR2 FYNNEI.

With regard to this clone: What antigen it recognizes has not been identified. No much larger clonotype is one base removed from it; base qualities were not supplied.

TCR CDR3 regions were amplified from genomic DNA by multiplex PCR using the deep immunoSEQ assay. Genomic DNA extracted from each cell subset was distributed evenly over all wells of several immunoSEQ 96-well plates, and each plate served as one replicate. For sorted subsets, about 220 ng of genomic DNA, equivalent to 25,000 to 35,000 T cell genomes, went into each replicate PCR. The purified libraries were quantified using a Qubit 3.0 fluorometer, sized with a Bioanalyzer 2100, and then quantified again using the KAPA Library Quantification kit. Every immunoSEQ 96-well plate was sequenced on a dedicated single-read 150-cycle Illumina NextSeq 550 flow cell. As for the authors' bioinformatics: Because only junctional sequences without quality scores were contained in the immunoSEQ output, filtering matching that applied to full-length reads could not be performed. Sequences were annotated with PyIR, a Python wrapper for IgBLAST v1.9, using IMGT germline references to assign V/J genes and CDR3. Any read was removed if the V/J assignment was weak (E-value above 1e-6), the CDR3 was missing, or the read contained stop codons, out-of-frame junctions, or ambiguous translated residues. V3J clonotypes were defined as sequences sharing the same inferred V gene, J gene, and CDR3 amino acid sequence. The percentage overlap between two repertoires was calculated by dividing the number of shared unique clonotypes by the size of the smaller repertoire. Three approaches were used to assess repertoire richness: RTK rarefaction, the Chao1 estimator, and Recon v2.1 estimates of unobserved clonotypes. Generation probabilities were computed with OLGA for all TCRbeta clonotypes obtained by the gDNA method from several donors. The source is immuneACCESS, and TCRdb retained only in-frame sequences with V and J called. Part of the clones is not carried over; for the studies checked, unresolved V genes explain less than half of this, and the remainder is unexplained. V, J and clone size are those of that table, while D and trimming were read from the DNA. Recorded for this sample are around 2.1 million clones; about 92% of them occurred a single time. In total, the top ten clones hold approximately 1.7% of the sample.

The chain was built from TRBV2 and TRBJ1-5; possibly the D gene is TRBD1, per 5 matching bases. Material for sequencing was naive CD8+ T cells from PBMCs. The cell subset or site tag for this specimen amounts to: CD45RA+CCR7+. The receptor was isolated from a man aged 18 to 29 in good health. Some clones in this sample may be carry-over from other donors' samples. The CDR3: CASTSQGSQPQHF. The nucleotide sequence reads TGTGCCAGCACAAGCCAGGGAAGTCAGCCCCAGCATTTT. Reference TRBV2 and TRBJ1-5 genes cover what lies past the CDR3, so the full variable domain is EPEVTQTPSHQVTQMGQEVILRCVPISNHLYFYWYRQILGQKVEFLVSFYNNEISEKSEIFDDQFSVERPDGSNFTLKIRSTKLEDSAMYFCASTSQGSQPQHFGDGTRLSIL.